The 18 T cell receptor beta chains in this list originate from one sample, sequenced in a study of T cells in localized non-small cell lung cancer (dated by TCRdb to the early 2020s). The library was obtained by the immunoSEQ multiplex PCR assay. TCRdb holds this immuneACCESS table with in-frame rearrangements only. Some clones are missing; in checked studies, unresolved V genes explain under half, and the rest has no known cause. This sample has around 53,000 clones in its table, and over 60% of those were observed once. The ten most abundant clones make up roughly 4.5% of the sample. Material: PBMCs, obtained before any cancer treatment. These receptors were taken from a woman aged 35 to 70 with stage II lung adenocarcinoma.

This chain links TRBV9 with TRBJ1-5; 7 bases map to TRBD1. With V trimmed by 0 bases and J by 6 bases, 3 bases remained unmatched. The CDR3 spans 14 residues. Germline lookup yields CDR1 SGDLS and CDR2 YYNGEE. CDR3 nucleotide sequence: TGTGCCAGCAGCGTAGGGACAGGAGGTCAGCCCCAGCATTTT. Translated, it gives CASSVGTGGQPQHF.

V is TRBV7-9 and J is TRBJ1-5; no firm D call. The CDR3 is made up of 14 amino acids. With 3 bases removed from V and 4 bases from J, the gap between germline ends came to 10 bases. Germline loops: CDR1 SEHNR, CDR2 FQNEAQ (reference sequence). This chain's CDR3 is CASSFAPPNQPQHF. The CDR3 bases are TGTGCCAGCAGCTTCGCACCCCCTAATCAGCCCCAGCATTTT.

The CDR3 spells CASSLNLEGSSSSSGNTIYF. CDR3 nucleotides: TGCGCCAGCAGCTTGAATCTCGAAGGTAGCTCTTCTTCGTCTGGAAACACCATATATTTT. This chain links TRBV5-1 with TRBJ1-3; no definite D call. Trimming shortened V by 1 base and J by 1 base, and 24 bases separated the two germline ends. The CDR3 runs to 20 residues. Looked up from germline, CDR1 is SGHRS and CDR2 is YFSETQ. The full variable domain, with the rest looked up from reference TRBV5-1 and TRBJ1-3, is KAGVTQTPRYLIKTRGQQVTLSCSPISGHRSVSWYQQTPGQGLQFLFEYFSETQRNKGNFPGRFSGRQFSNSRSEMNVSTLELGDSALYLCASSLNLEGSSSSSGNTIYFGEGSWLTVV.

The CDR3 DNA sequence: TGTGCCAGCAGCGTAATGACAGGTGGTAACACAGATACGCAGTATTTT. Encoded protein: CASSVMTGGNTDTQYF. The chain joins TRBV5-4 to TRBJ2-3; a weak D match, TRBD1 (6 bases). CDR3 length equals 16 residues. Between the trimmed V and J ends, which lost 4 bases and 2 bases, there was a span of 17 bases. Germline CDR1 reads SGHNT; CDR2 reads YYREEE (reference sequence).

The chain uses TRBV10-3 and TRBJ2-5; possibly TRBD2 for D (5 bases). Trimming pared 10 bases from V and 0 bases from J, leaving 9 bases between. Germline CDR1 reads ENHRY; CDR2 reads SYGVKD. This CDR3 has 12 amino acids. CDR3 DNA: TGTGCCACCACGGGGAACCAAGAGACCCAGTACTTC. Translation: CATTGNQETQYF.

The chain carries TRBV6-5 and TRBJ1-4; 9 bases agree with TRBD1. Germline CDR1 and CDR2: MNHEY and SVGAGI. The CDR3 runs to 15 residues. V was clipped by 6 bases and J by 8 bases; unmatched bases: 10. CDR3 in amino acids: CASRSTGTGMEKLFF. Written as DNA, the CDR3 is TGTGCCAGCAGGTCGACCGGGACAGGGATGGAAAAACTGTTTTTT.

This sequence joins TRBV6-5 and TRBJ1-2, with 7 positions matching TRBD1. CDR1 is MNHEY and CDR2 is SVGAGI in the germline V gene. The CDR3 extends over 13 amino acids. The ends lost 5 bases at V and 6 bases at J; junction bases unmatched: 6. The CDR3 DNA is TGTGCCAGCAGTCCGACAGGGTCGAATGGCTACACCTTC. It codes for CASSPTGSNGYTF.

V usage is TRBV6-5 and J usage is TRBJ1-1, with TRBD1 as a possible D gene (6 bases). The germline CDR1 and CDR2 sequences are MNHEY and SVGAGI. V was shortened by 7 bases and J by 0 bases, with 12 bases between the two germline ends. The CDR3 is 14 amino acids. CDR3 loop: CASKGEFMNTEAFF. DNA for the CDR3: TGTGCCAGCAAGGGGGAATTTATGAACACTGAAGCTTTCTTT.

The chain employs TRBV7-3 and TRBJ2-1; D remains unclear. Trimming left V 5 bases short and J 5 bases short, with 13 bases between. The length of the CDR3 is 14 residues. CDR1 and CDR2 from the germline V gene are SGHTA and FQGTGA. This chain's CDR3 is CASSPDVLHNEQFF. DNA of the CDR3: TGTGCCAGCAGCCCGGATGTACTTCACAATGAGCAGTTCTTC.

The V call is TRBV11-2, the J call TRBJ1-6; 7 nucleotides agree with TRBD1. Germline CDR1 and CDR2: SGHAT and FQNNGV. This CDR3 has 14 residues. The junction had 7 bases not matched to a gene; V was cut back by 4 bases and J by 10 bases. The CDR3 sequence is CASSSREGASPLHF. Written as DNA, the CDR3 is TGTGCCAGCAGCTCCCGGGAGGGGGCGTCACCCCTCCACTTT.

This chain links TRBV6-4 with TRBJ2-3; no definite D call. The V end was cut by 5 bases, the J end by 4 bases, with 10 bases between. CDR3 length: 13 amino acids. Per germline, CDR1 MRHNA and CDR2 SNTAGT. The CDR3 DNA reads as TGTGCCAGCAGTCTTGTGGACGCAGATACGCAGTATTTT. Its translation is CASSLVDADTQYF.

A remark on this clone: Additional DNA sequences in this sample encode the identical CDR3. This CDR3 reads CASSPPGTLLSGANVLTF. For the CDR3, the DNA is TGTGCCAGCTCACCACCCGGGACATTGCTTTCTGGGGCCAACGTCCTGACTTTC. The chain recombines TRBV18 with TRBJ2-6, with D perhaps TRBD1 (6 bases). The CDR3 is 18 residues long. V gave up 0 bases and J gave up 1 base, with 13 bases separating them. The germline V gene encodes CDR1 KGHSH and CDR2 LQKENI.

This chain links TRBV21-1 with TRBJ2-7; TRBD1, the D gene given by the table, was not confirmed from the DNA. TRBV21-1 is assigned pseudogene status. The CDR3 length is 19 residues. CDR3 in DNA: TGTGCCAGCACCCCAGGACAGGCAAGCTTTAACGCAAGCTCCTACGAGCAGTACTTC. Protein sequence: CASTPGQASFNASSYEQYF.

This chain uses TRBV19 with TRBJ1-2; TRBD1 matches 9 bases. CDR1 and CDR2 (germline): LNHDA, SQIVND (reference sequence). The J segment lost 4 bases and the V segment lost 6 bases, leaving 12 bases of the junction unmatched. This CDR3 spans 16 amino acids. The CDR3 loop is CASSLITGTGTYGYTF. The CDR3 region has the DNA TGTGCCAGTAGCTTAATAACCGGGACAGGGACCTATGGCTACACCTTC. Supplemented by reference TRBV19 and TRBJ1-2, the full variable domain reads DGGITQSPKYLFRKEGQNVTLSCEQNLNHDAMYWYRQDPGQGLRLIYYSQIVNDFQKGDIAEGYSVSREKKESFPLTVTSAQKNPTAFYLCASSLITGTGTYGYTFGSGTRLTVV.

This chain links TRBV6-6 with TRBJ2-5; 10 bases fit TRBD1. J was trimmed by 1 base and V by 6 bases; bases with no gene match: 8. Per the germline V gene, CDR1 is MNHNY and CDR2 is SVGAGI (reference sequence). The CDR3 is 16 amino acids. CDR3 coding DNA: TGTGCCAGCAGCTATCCGACAGGGGGCCTCCAAGAGACCCAGTACTTC. This translates into CASSYPTGGLQETQYF.

This rearrangement joins TRBV19 to TRBJ1-1; D unclear. The CDR3 has 14 residues. The germline V gene encodes CDR1 LNHDA and CDR2 SQIVND (reference sequence). The V end was cut by 3 bases, the J end by 0 bases, with 8 bases between. CDR3 nucleotides: TGTGCCAGTAGTATCCCGCGGGTGAACACTGAAGCTTTCTTT. It translates to CASSIPRVNTEAFF.

The V call is TRBV11-3, the J call TRBJ1-4; 9 bases agree with TRBD1. The CDR3 is 16 amino acids. Germline loops: CDR1 SGHNT, CDR2 YENEEA. After removal of 2 bases from V and 5 bases from J, the junction contained 6 bases not matched to a gene. In DNA form, the CDR3 reads TGTGCCAGCAGCTTACGCGACGGGACAGGGAATGAAAAACTGTTTTTT. Protein product: CASSLRDGTGNEKLFF. Combining the CDR3 with reference TRBV11-3 and TRBJ1-4 gives the whole variable domain EAGVVQSPRYKIIEKKQPVAFWCNPISGHNTLYWYLQNLGQGPELLIRYENEEAVDDSQLPKDRFSAERLKGVDSTLKIQPAELGDSAVYLCASSLRDGTGNEKLFFGSGTQLSVL.

The J gene is TRBJ1-1, the V gene TRBV7-2, with TRBD1 identical over 7 bases. The CDR3 extends over 13 amino acids. After removal of 4 bases from V and 5 bases from J, the junction contained 4 bases not matched to a gene. Germline lookup yields CDR1 SGHTA and CDR2 FQGNSA. The CDR3 sequence is CASSSGGATEAFF. The DNA of the CDR3 is TGTGCCAGCAGCTCAGGGGGAGCTACTGAAGCTTTCTTT.